The 13 T cell receptor beta chains listed next were all sequenced from one sample in a study of cytomegalovirus exposure and HLA in healthy donors. Primers: 60 Vbeta forward and 13 Jbeta reverse. Method: immunoSEQ multiplex PCR; TCRdb's copy keeps in-frame clones and lacks some. In the table there are some 170,000 clones, about 83% of which are singletons. Sequencing used PBMCs. The receptors originated from a female donor in good health and CMV-seronegative.

This clone was counted once. The V gene is TRBV4-3, the J gene TRBJ2-7, with TRBD2 matching over 10 bases. The CDR3 consists of 18 residues. Germline CDR1 is LGHNA and CDR2 is YSLEER. V lost 4 bases and J lost 4; bases outside the gene matches: 16. This CDR3 reads CASSLQSPLAGVRYEQYF. CDR3 DNA: TGCGCCAGCAGCCTACAGTCACCCCTAGCGGGAGTGAGGTACGAGCAGTACTTC.

This chain links TRBV28 with TRBJ2-7; 12 bases align to TRBD2. This CDR3 is built from 17 residues. J lost 7 bases, V lost 2 bases, and 12 bases had no gene match. From germline, CDR1 is MDHEN and CDR2 SYDVKM. This CDR3 reads CASSLLLAGGQIEEQYF. In DNA form, the CDR3 reads TGTGCCAGCAGTTTACTCCTAGCGGGAGGGCAAATTGAAGAGCAGTACTTC.

V and J are TRBV12-5 and TRBJ1-5; TRBD1 is a possible D gene (6 bases). The germline V gene encodes CDR1 LGHNT and CDR2 FRNRAP. Trimming pared 6 bases from V and 0 bases from J, leaving 15 bases between. The CDR3 is 16 amino acids. The CDR3 loop reads CASGPDRPYSNQPQHF. DNA for the CDR3: TGTGCTAGTGGCCCCGACAGGCCCTATAGCAATCAGCCCCAGCATTTT.

The chain employs TRBV19 and TRBJ2-3; 8 nucleotides match TRBD1. The CDR3 contains 16 residues. CDR1 is LNHDA, CDR2 SQIVND, per germline (reference sequence). Unmatched junction bases numbered 10, after V lost 5 bases and J lost 3 bases. The CDR3 spells CASSLDRAGGTDTQYF. Written as DNA, the CDR3 is TGTGCCAGTAGTTTGGACAGGGCGGGTGGGACAGATACGCAGTATTTT.

The rearrangement links TRBV6-1 to TRBJ1-1; D is possibly TRBD1 (6 bases). Germline V gives CDR1 MNHNS, CDR2 SASEGT. The CDR3 consists of 14 residues. With 6 bases removed from V and 1 base from J, the gap between germline ends came to 12 bases. Written as DNA, the CDR3 is TGTGCCAGCAGAACAGGGTCCCCGAACACTGAAGCTTTCTTT. Translating gives CASRTGSPNTEAFF.

The CDR3 DNA is TGTGCCAGCAATACGGTCCAGGGAAATTACAATGAGCAGTTCTTC. The encoded protein is CASNTVQGNYNEQFF. J is TRBJ2-1 and V is TRBV2; possible D gene TRBD1, 5 bases. The CDR3 has 15 residues. The V gene lost 7 bases and the J gene lost 4 bases, with 17 bases spanning the gap. Germline V gene lookup returns CDR1 SNHLY and CDR2 FYNNEI. Drawing the rest from reference TRBV2 and TRBJ2-1, the complete variable domain is EPEVTQTPSHQVTQMGQEVILRCVPISNHLYFYWYRQILGQKVEFLVSFYNNEISEKSEIFDDQFSVERPDGSNFTLKIRSTKLEDSAMYFCASNTVQGNYNEQFFGPGTRLTVL.

The V gene is TRBV7-9, the J gene TRBJ2-3, with TRBD2 matching over 10 bases. The CDR3 spans 17 residues. From germline, CDR1 is SEHNR and CDR2 FQNEAQ (reference sequence). V shed 1 base and J 0 bases; nucleotides not matched to a gene: 4. As DNA, the CDR3 is TGTGCCAGCAGCTTAGGTAGCGGGGGGCCCAGCACAGATACGCAGTATTTT. Its translation is CASSLGSGGPSTDTQYF.

The chain employs TRBV7-2 and TRBJ2-5, with D tentatively TRBD1 (5 bases). This CDR3 has 14 amino acids. V shed 2 bases and J shed 2 bases, with 9 bases lying between them. CDR1 and CDR2 (germline): SGHTA, FQGNSA. CDR3 loop: CASSLIRGQETQYF. The CDR3, as DNA: TGTGCCAGCAGCTTAATTAGGGGACAAGAGACCCAGTACTTC. The whole variable domain, filled in from reference TRBV7-2 and TRBJ2-5, reads GAGVSQSPSNKVTEKGKDVELRCDPISGHTALYWYRQSLGQGLEFLIYFQGNSAPDKSGLPSDRFSAERTGGSVSTLTIQRTQQEDSAVYLCASSLIRGQETQYFGPGTRLLVL.

This sequence joins TRBV2 and TRBJ1-5; D not resolved. CDR1 is SNHLY and CDR2 is FYNNEI in the germline V gene. This CDR3 region has 14 residues. V dropped 6 bases and J dropped 3 bases, with 12 bases sitting between them. CDR3 nucleotides: TGTGCCAGCAGCTCTTGGAGGGCCAATCAGCCCCAGCATTTT. It yields the protein CASSSWRANQPQHF. Full variable domain (outside the CDR3, taken from reference TRBV2 and TRBJ1-5): EPEVTQTPSHQVTQMGQEVILRCVPISNHLYFYWYRQILGQKVEFLVSFYNNEISEKSEIFDDQFSVERPDGSNFTLKIRSTKLEDSAMYFCASSSWRANQPQHFGDGTRLSIL.

In its sample, this clone was seen a few times. The J gene is TRBJ1-1, the V gene TRBV5-1; no reliable D call. Germline loops: CDR1 SGHRS, CDR2 YFSETQ. This CDR3 has 13 residues. With 5 bases removed from V and 4 bases from J, the gap between germline ends came to 12 bases. CDR3 sequence reads: CASRRPGFTEAFF. The CDR3 DNA reads TGCGCCAGCAGGCGTCCGGGATTCACTGAAGCTTTCTTT.

The rearrangement links TRBV30 to TRBJ1-4; possibly TRBD1 for D (5 bases). The CDR3 sequence is 12 residues long. Trimming removed 1 base at V and 8 bases at J, with 8 bases between. The germline gives CDR1 GTSNPN, CDR2 SVGIG (reference sequence). The DNA for the CDR3 is TGTGCCTGGAGTGCAGGGTTAGAAAAACTGTTTTTT. It yields the protein CAWSAGLEKLFF.

The genes are TRBV6-5 and TRBJ1-2; D is undetermined. V shed 0 bases and J shed 7 bases, with 12 bases lying between them. This CDR3 region has 14 residues. Germline lookup yields CDR1 MNHEY and CDR2 SVGAGI. The CDR3 loop is CASSYSTTRGGYTF. The CDR3 DNA follows: TGTGCCAGCAGTTACTCGACGACTCGGGGTGGCTACACCTTC.

The chain employs TRBV7-9 and TRBJ2-1, with TRBD2 identical over 7 bases. The V gene end was trimmed by 5 bases and the J gene end by 4 bases; junction bases not matched to a gene: 14. Per germline, CDR1 SEHNR and CDR2 FQNEAQ (reference sequence). The CDR3 spans 17 residues. CDR3 amino acids: CASSAQERLAVYNEQFF. The DNA for the CDR3 is TGTGCCAGCAGCGCTCAAGAGCGGCTAGCGGTTTACAATGAGCAGTTCTTC.